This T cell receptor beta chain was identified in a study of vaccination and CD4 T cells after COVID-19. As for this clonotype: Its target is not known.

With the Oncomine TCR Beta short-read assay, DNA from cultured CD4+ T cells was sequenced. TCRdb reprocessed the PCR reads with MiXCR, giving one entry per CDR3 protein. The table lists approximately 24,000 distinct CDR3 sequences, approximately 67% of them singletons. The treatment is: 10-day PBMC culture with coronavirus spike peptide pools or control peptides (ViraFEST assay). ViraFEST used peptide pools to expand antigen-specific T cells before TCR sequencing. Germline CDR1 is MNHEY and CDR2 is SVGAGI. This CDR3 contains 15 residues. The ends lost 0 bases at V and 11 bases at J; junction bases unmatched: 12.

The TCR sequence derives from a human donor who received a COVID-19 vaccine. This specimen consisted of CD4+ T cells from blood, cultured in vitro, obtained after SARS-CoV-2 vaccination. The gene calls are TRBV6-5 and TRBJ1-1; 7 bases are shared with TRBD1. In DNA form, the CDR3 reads TGTGCCAGCAGTTACTCGATCCGGGACAGCCCTGGCGCTTTCTTT. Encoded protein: CASSYSIRDSPGAFF.